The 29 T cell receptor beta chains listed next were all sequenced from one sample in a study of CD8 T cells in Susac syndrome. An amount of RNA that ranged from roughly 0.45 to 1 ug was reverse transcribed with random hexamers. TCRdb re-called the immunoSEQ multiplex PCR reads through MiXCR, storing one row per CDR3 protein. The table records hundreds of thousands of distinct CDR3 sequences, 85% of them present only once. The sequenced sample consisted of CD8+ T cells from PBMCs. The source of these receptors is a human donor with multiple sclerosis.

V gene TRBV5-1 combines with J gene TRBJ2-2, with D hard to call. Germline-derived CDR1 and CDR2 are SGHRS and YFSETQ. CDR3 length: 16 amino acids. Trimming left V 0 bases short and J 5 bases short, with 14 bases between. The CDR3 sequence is CASSLAGLTPTGELFF. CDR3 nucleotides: TGCGCCAGCAGCTTGGCGGGCTTGACGCCTACCGGGGAGCTGTTTTTT.

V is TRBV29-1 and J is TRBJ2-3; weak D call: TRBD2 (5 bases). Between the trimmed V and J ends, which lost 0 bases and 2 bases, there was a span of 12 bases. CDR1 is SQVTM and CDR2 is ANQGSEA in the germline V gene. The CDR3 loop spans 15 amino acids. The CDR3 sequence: CSVEDFEGTTDTQYF. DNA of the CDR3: TGCAGCGTTGAAGATTTTGAGGGAACCACAGATACGCAGTATTTT.

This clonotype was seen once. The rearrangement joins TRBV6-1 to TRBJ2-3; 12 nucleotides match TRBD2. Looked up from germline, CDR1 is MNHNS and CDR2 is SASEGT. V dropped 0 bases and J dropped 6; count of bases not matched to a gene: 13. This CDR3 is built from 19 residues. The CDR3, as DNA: TGTGCCAGCAGTGAAGCCCCTAGCGGGAGGGCTTATCTTCCCGATACGCAGTATTTT. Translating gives CASSEAPSGRAYLPDTQYF.

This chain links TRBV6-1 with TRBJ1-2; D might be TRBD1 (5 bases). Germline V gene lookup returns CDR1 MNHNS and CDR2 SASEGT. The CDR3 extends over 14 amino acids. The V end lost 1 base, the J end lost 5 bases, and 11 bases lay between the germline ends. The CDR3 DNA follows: TGTGCCAGCAGTGAAGACGTCTGGGGGTATGGCTACACCTTC. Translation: CASSEDVWGYGYTF.

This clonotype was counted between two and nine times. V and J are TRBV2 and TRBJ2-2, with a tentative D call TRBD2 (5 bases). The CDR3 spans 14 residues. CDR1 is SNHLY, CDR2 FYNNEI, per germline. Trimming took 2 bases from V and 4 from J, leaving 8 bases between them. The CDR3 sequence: CASSETGSTGELFF. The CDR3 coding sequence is TGTGCCAGCAGTGAAACGGGGTCCACCGGGGAGCTGTTTTTT.

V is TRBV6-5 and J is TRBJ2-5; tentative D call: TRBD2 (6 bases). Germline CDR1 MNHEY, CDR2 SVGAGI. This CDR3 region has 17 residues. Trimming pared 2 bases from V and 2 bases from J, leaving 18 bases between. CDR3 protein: CASSYAGLLLQQETQYF. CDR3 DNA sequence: TGTGCCAGCAGTTACGCGGGACTCCTGCTCCAACAAGAGACCCAGTACTTC.

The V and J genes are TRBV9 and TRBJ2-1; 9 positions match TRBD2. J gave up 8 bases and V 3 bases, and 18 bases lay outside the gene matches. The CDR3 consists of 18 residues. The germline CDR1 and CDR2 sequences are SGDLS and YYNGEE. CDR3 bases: TGTGCCAGCAGCGCCGGGGACGTCGGGGCTAGCGGGAAGGATGAGCAGTTCTTC. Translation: CASSAGDVGASGKDEQFF.

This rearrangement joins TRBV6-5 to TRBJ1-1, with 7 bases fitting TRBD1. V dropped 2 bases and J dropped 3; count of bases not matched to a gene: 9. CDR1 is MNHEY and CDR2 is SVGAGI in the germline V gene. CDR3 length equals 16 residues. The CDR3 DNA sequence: TGTGCCAGCAGTTACCTTGTAGGGGGCTGGGACACTGAAGCTTTCTTT. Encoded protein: CASSYLVGGWDTEAFF.

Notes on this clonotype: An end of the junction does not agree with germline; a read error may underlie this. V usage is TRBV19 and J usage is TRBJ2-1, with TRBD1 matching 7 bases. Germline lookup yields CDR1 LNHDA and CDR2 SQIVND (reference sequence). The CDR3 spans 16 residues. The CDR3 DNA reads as TGTGCCAGCAGTATAGACAGGGCGGCGGGTGTCAATGAGCAGTTCTTC. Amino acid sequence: CASSIDRAAGVNEQFF.

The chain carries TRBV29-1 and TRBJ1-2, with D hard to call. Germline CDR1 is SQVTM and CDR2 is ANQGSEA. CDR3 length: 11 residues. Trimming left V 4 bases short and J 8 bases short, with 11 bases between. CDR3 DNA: TGCAGCGTTGTGGCCAGAGGAGGCTACACCTTC. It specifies CSVVARGGYTF. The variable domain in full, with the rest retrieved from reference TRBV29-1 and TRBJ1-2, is SAVISQKPSRDICQRGTSLTIQCQVDSQVTMMFWYRQQPGQSLTLIATANQGSEATYESGFVIDKFPISRPNLTFSTLTVSNMSPEDSSIYLCSVVARGGYTFGSGTRLTVV.

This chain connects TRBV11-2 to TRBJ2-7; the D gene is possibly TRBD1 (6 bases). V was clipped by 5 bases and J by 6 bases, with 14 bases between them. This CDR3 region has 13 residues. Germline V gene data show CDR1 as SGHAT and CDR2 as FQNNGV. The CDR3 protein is CASSDTGLGEQYF. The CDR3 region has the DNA TGTGCCAGCAGCGATACAGGGTTGGGCGAGCAGTACTTC.

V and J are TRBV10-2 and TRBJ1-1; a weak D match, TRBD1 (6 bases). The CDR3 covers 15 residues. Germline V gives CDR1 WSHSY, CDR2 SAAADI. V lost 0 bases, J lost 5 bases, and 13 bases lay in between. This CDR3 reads CASSESWGGATEAFF. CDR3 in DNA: TGCGCCAGCAGTGAGTCGTGGGGGGGGGCGACTGAAGCTTTCTTT.

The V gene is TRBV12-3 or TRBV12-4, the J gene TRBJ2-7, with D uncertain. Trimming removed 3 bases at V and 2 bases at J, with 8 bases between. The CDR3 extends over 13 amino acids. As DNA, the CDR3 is TGTGCCAGCAGTTTGTCCGTGCCCTACGAGCAGTACTTC. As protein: CASSLSVPYEQYF.

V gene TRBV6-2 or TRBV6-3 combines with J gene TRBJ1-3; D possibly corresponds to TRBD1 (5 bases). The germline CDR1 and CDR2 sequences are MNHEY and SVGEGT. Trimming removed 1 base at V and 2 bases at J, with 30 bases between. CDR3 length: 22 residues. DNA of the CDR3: TGTGCCAGCAGTTACTTTCCGGGGCCGGTGGACCGTCAGGGAGAGACTGGAAACACCATATATTTT. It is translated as CASSYFPGPVDRQGETGNTIYF.

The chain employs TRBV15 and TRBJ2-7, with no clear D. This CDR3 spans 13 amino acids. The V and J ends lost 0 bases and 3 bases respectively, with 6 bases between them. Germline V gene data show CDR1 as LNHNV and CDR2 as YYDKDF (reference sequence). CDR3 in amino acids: CATSRDPVYEQYF. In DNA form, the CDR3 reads TGTGCCACCAGCAGAGACCCGGTCTACGAGCAGTACTTC.

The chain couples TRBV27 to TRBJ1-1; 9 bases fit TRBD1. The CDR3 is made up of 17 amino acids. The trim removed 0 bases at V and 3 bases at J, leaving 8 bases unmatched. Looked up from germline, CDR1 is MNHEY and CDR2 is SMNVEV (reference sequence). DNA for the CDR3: TGTGCCAGCAGTTTATCGGGACAGGGCTATATGGACACTGAAGCTTTCTTT. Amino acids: CASSLSGQGYMDTEAFF.

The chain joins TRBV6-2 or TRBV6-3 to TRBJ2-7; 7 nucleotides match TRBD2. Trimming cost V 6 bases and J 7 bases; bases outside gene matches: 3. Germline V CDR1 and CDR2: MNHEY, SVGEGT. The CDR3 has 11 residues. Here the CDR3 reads CASRTGGEQYF. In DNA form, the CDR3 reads TGTGCCAGCAGGACGGGGGGAGAGCAGTACTTC.

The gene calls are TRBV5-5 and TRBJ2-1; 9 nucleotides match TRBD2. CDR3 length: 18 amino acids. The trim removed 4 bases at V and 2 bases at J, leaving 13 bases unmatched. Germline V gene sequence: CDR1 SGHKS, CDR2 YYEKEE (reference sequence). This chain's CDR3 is CASSLDRGTSFPYNEQFF. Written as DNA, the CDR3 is TGTGCCAGCAGCCTGGATCGTGGGACTAGCTTCCCCTACAATGAGCAGTTCTTC.

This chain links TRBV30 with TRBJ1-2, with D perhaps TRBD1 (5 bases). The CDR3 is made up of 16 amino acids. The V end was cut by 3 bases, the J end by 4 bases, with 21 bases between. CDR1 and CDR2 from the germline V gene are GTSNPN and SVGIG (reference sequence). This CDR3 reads CAWRNKRQTPLYGYTF. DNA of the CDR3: TGTGCCTGGAGAAACAAGCGACAGACCCCTCTCTATGGCTACACCTTC.

CDR3 region: CASSYGRQAEAFF. Written as DNA, the CDR3 is TGTGCCAGCAGCTACGGACGCCAAGCTGAAGCTTTCTTT. J is TRBJ1-1 and V is TRBV7-9; D unclear. The V end lost 4 bases, the J end lost 6 bases, and 12 bases lay between the germline ends. CDR1 is SEHNR and CDR2 is FQNEAQ in the germline V gene (reference sequence). This CDR3 is built from 13 residues.

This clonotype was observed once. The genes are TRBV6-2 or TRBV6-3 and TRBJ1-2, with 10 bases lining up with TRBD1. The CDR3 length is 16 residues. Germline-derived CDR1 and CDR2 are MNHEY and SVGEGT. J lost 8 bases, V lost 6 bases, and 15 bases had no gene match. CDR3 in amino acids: CASSLDGGTGVLGYTF. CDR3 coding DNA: TGTGCCAGCAGCCTCGACGGGGGGACAGGGGTCCTCGGCTACACCTTC.

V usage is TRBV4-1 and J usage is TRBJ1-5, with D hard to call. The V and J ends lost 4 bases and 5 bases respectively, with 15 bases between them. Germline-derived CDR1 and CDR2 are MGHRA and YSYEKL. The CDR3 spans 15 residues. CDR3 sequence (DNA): TGCGCCAGCAGCCTGGATGCGCCGACCGATCAGCCCCAGCATTTT. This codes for CASSLDAPTDQPQHF.

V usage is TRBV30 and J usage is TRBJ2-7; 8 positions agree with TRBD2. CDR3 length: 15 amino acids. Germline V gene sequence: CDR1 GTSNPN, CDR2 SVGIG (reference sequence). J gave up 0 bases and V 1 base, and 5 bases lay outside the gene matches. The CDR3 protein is CAWSGLAGYSYEQYF. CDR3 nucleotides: TGTGCCTGGAGTGGGCTAGCGGGCTACTCCTACGAGCAGTACTTC.

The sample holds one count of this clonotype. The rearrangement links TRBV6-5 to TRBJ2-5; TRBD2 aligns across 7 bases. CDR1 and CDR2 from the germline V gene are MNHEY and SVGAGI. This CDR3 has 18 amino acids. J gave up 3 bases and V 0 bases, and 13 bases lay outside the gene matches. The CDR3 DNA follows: TGTGCCAGCAGTTACTCGAAGGGGAGGGAAGGGCCAGAAGAGACCCAGTACTTC. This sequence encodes CASSYSKGREGPEETQYF.

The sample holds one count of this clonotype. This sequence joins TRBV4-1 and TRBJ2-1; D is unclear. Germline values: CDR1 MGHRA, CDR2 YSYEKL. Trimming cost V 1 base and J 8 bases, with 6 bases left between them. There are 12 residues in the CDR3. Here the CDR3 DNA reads TGCGCCAGCAGCCAAGTGAGTGATGAGCAGTTCTTC. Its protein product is CASSQVSDEQFF.

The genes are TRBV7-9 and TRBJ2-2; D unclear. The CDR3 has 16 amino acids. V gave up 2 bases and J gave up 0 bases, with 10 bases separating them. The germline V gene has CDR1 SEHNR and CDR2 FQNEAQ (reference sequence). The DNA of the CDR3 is TGTGCCAGCAGCTTATTCGGAGAGACGAACACCGGGGAGCTGTTTTTT. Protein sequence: CASSLFGETNTGELFF.

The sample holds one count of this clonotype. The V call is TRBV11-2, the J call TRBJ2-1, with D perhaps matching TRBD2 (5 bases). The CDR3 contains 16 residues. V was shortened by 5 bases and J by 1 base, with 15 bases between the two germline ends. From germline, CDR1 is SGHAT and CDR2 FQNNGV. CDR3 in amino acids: CASSPPGVHSYNEQFF. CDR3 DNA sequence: TGTGCCAGCAGCCCCCCCGGGGTCCATTCCTACAATGAGCAGTTCTTC.

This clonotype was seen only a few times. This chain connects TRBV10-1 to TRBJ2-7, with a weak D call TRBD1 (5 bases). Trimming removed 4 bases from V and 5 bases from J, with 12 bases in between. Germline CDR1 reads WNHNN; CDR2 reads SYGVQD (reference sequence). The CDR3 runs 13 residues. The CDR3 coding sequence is TGCGCCAGCAGTGCCAGGGAAAGCGACGAGCAGTACTTC. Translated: CASSARESDEQYF.

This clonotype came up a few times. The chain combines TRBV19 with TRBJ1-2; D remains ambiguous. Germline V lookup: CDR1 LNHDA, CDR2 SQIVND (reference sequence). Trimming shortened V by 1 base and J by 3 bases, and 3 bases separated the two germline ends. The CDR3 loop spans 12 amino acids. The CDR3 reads CASSIGDYGYTF. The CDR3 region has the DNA TGTGCCAGTAGTATAGGAGACTATGGCTACACCTTC.